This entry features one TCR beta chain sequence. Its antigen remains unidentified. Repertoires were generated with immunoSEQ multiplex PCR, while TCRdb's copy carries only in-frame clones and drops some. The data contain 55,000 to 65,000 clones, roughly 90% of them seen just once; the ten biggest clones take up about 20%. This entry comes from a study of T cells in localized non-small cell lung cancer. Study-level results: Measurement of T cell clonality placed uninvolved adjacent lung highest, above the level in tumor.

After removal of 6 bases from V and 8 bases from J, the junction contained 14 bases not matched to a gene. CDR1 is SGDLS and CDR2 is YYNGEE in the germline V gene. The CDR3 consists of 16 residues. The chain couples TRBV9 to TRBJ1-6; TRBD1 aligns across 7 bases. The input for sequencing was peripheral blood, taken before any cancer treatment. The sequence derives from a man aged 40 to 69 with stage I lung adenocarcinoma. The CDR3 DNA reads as TGTGCCAGCACCCCTACCGGGACAGTTAATCATTCACCCCTCCACTTT. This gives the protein CASTPTGTVNHSPLHF.